Listed below are T cell receptor beta chains from one sample, sequenced in a study of TIL therapy for anti-PD-1-resistant metastatic lung cancer. Profiled with immunoSEQ multiplex PCR; TCRdb holds only in-frame clones, not every one. Of under 70,000 clones listed, over 70% are singletons. Sequencing used blood, obtained at baseline. These receptor sequences come from a person between 30 and 79 years old with non-small cell lung cancer. CDR3s include the opening cysteine and the closing phenylalanine or tryptophan. The order of the fields is J gene, V gene, clone size, D gene, CDR3 DNA, CDR3 protein. D genes are given only for firm matches. Some rows have no size entry. The others give once, few or many, or a class for an expanded clone.

>TRBJ1-6|TRBV19|-|-
TGTGCCAGTAGGCGAACCGGGACGGTGGATTCACCCCTCCACTTT
CASRRTGTVDSPLHF
>TRBJ1-2|TRBV7-2|-|-
TGTGCCAGCAGCCCGGGACAACTTAACTATGGCTACACCTTC
CASSPGQLNYGYTF
>TRBJ2-1|TRBV7-3|-|-
TGTGCCAGCAGCTTCGGGGCGGTCTCCTACAATGAGCAGTTCTTC
CASSFGAVSYNEQFF
>TRBJ2-5|TRBV5-1|-|-
TGCGCCAGCGCTGGCAGCCCCCAAGAGACCCAGTACTTC
CASAGSPQETQYF
>TRBJ2-7|TRBV28|once|-
TGTGCCAGCAGTTTTCATGGTCTGGTCGGATCCTACGAGCAGTACTTC
CASSFHGLVGSYEQYF
>TRBJ1-4|TRBV5-6|few|TRBD1
TGTGCCAGCAGCTGGACAGGGGTGGATGAAAAACTGTTTTTT
CASSWTGVDEKLFF
>TRBJ2-5|TRBV28|-|-
TGTGCCAGCGGAACCGGGGGCCAAGAGACCCAGTACTTC
CASGTGGQETQYF
>TRBJ2-7|TRBV4-2|-|TRBD1
TGTGCCAGCAGCCTTGGACAGGGGGCAACCTACGAGCAGTACTTC
CASSLGQGATYEQYF
>TRBJ2-7|TRBV7-9|-|TRBD2
TGTGCCAGCAGCTCCCGATTTTCGCGGGAGCTCTACGCGCAGTACTTC
CASSSRFSRELYAQYF
>TRBJ1-2|TRBV19|-|-
TGTGCCAGTGGCCCGGGTCTTCCTGTAAAGGGCTACACCTTC
CASGPGLPVKGYTF
>TRBJ2-7|TRBV28|-|TRBD1
TGTGCCAGCAGCTGGACAGGGGCGGCCTACGAGCAGTACTTC
CASSWTGAAYEQYF
>TRBJ1-2|TRBV30|-|-
TGTGCCTGGAGCAACTTCGATGGGTGGAACTATGGCTACACCTTC
CAWSNFDGWNYGYTF
>TRBJ2-3|TRBV11-2|-|TRBD2
TGTGCCAGCAGCTTAGGTAGCGGGGACACAGATACGCAGTATTTT
CASSLGSGDTDTQYF
>TRBJ1-1|TRBV30|-|-
TGTGCCTGGAGTGCTCAAGGGTACACTGAAGCTTTCTTT
CAWSAQGYTEAFF
>TRBJ2-2|TRBV28|few|-
TGTGCCAGCAAGTTGGCTACAGCGGGTTACACCGGGGAGCTGTTTTTT
CASKLATAGYTGELFF
>TRBJ2-2|TRBV5-4|-|-
TGTGCCAGCAGCTTAAGGGGGGCCGGGGAGCTGTTTTTT
CASSLRGAGELFF
>TRBJ2-1|TRBV28|once|TRBD2
TGTGCCAGCAGTTTAGCGGGGGGGCTGAGCTCCTACAATGAGCAGTTCTTC
CASSLAGGLSSYNEQFF
>TRBJ2-3|TRBV19|-|-
TGTGCCAGTAATCCCTGGTCCGGCGATACGCAGTATTTT
CASNPWSGDTQYF
>TRBJ2-1|TRBV27|-|-
TGTGCCAGCAGAAGGTTCGATGAGCAGTTCTTC
CASRRFDEQFF
>TRBJ1-2|TRBV15|-|-
TGTGCCACCAGCAGAGAGGCAGGGCAATTTGGCTACACCTTC
CATSREAGQFGYTF
>TRBJ1-2|TRBV2|few|TRBD1
TGTGCCAGCAGTTTCCAGAACCGGGACAGGGTCGGCTACACCTTC
CASSFQNRDRVGYTF
>TRBJ1-2|TRBV6-5|many|-
TGTGCCAGCAGTTACAAGGGCTATGGCTACACCTTC
CASSYKGYGYTF
>TRBJ2-1|TRBV6-6|-|TRBD2
TGTGCCACGAAGGACCTAGCGGGAGGGGCCGATGAGCAGTTCTTC
CATKDLAGGADEQFF
>TRBJ1-4|TRBV19|-|-
TGTGCCAGTAGTATAGGCAGGGCGGCTGAAAAACTGTTTTTT
CASSIGRAAEKLFF
>TRBJ1-4|TRBV19|-|-
TGTGCCAGTAGTACCCGACAGATGATTAATGAAAAACTGTTTTTT
CASSTRQMINEKLFF
>TRBJ2-2|TRBV5-1|once|TRBD2
TGCGCCAGCACCGAACTGCTAGCGGGAGGGGACACCGGGGAGCTGTTTTTT
CASTELLAGGDTGELFF
>TRBJ1-3|TRBV5-1|-|-
TGCGCCAGCAGCTTAAGCTCTGGAAACACCATATATTTT
CASSLSSGNTIYF
>TRBJ2-3|TRBV14|-|-
TGTGCCAGCAGCCTGTCAGTCGGCAGATTCACAGATACGCAGTATTTT
CASSLSVGRFTDTQYF
>TRBJ2-2|TRBV4-1|few|-
TGCGCCAGCAGCCAATTAACGGGAGCCGGGGAGCTGTTTTTT
CASSQLTGAGELFF
>TRBJ1-1|TRBV21-1|-|-
TGTGCCAGCAGCAAGCAGGAGGCCAGGGACACTGAAGCTTTCTTT
CASSKQEARDTEAFF
>TRBJ1-1|TRBV20-1|few|-
TGCCTGGGGGGGGACACTGAAGCTTTCTTT
CLGGDTEAFF
>TRBJ2-3|TRBV7-2|-|-
TGTGCCAGCAGCATAGAGGGAGTAGATACGCAGTATTTT
CASSIEGVDTQYF
>TRBJ1-4|TRBV19|-|-
TGTGCCAGTAGTGCGGGGCGACAGAAAGCTAATGAAAAACTGTTTTTT
CASSAGRQKANEKLFF
>TRBJ1-1|TRBV28|few|-
TGTGCCAGCAGTGCAGGGGTCCGGGACGAAGCTTTCTTT
CASSAGVRDEAFF
>TRBJ1-2|TRBV5-1|-|-
TGCGCCAGCAGTTGGGGCCAAAGGGTGGGCTATGGCTACACCTTC
CASSWGQRVGYGYTF
>TRBJ2-1|TRBV7-2|-|TRBD2
TGTGCCAGCAGCTTAGTAGCGGGAGGGTACAATGAGCAGTTCTTC
CASSLVAGGYNEQFF
>TRBJ2-7|TRBV28|-|-
TGTGCCAGCAGCCTCGGGCAGGGGACCTACGAGCAGTACTTC
CASSLGQGTYEQYF
>TRBJ1-1|TRBV19|-|-
TGTGCCAGTAGTATAGGTCCGGGAGCCCGGAACACTGAAGCTTTCTTT
CASSIGPGARNTEAFF